This T cell receptor beta chain was recovered during a study of human T cells and chemical hapten exposure. From the RACE reads, TCRdb called clonotypes with MiXCR, one entry per CDR3 protein. This table holds 95,000 to 150,000 distinct CDR3 sequences, approximately 12% found once. This clonotype appeared a single time. Its target is unknown. Study results and caveats: Expanded TCRs produced significantly more large CDR3 similarity clusters than controls did. With DPC sensitization, TCRs exceeding 1 in 1000 frequency showed no change. It should be noted that donors had alopecia, so their immune response may differ from healthy people's.

The CDR3 length is 13 residues. Germline V CDR1 and CDR2: LNHDA, SQIVND (reference sequence). V shed 9 bases, J shed 7 bases, and the junction held 4 bases outside the gene matches. Indicated time point: pre-sensitization, week 0. Treatment in this sample: therapeutic diphenylcyclopropenone sensitization with weekly scalp DPC. This TCR was sampled from a woman younger than 35 with alopecia areata. Some clones in this sample may be carry-over from other donors' samples. The sequencing here drew on whole blood, taken in connection with sensitization to the hapten diphenylcyclopropenone (DPC). The chain carries TRBV19 and TRBJ2-1, with 12 nucleotides matching TRBD1. The CDR3 protein is CASRGQGANEQFF. CDR3 sequence (DNA): TGTGCCAGCCGGGGACAGGGGGCGAATGAGCAGTTCTTC.